These 11 T cell receptor beta chains were sequenced from one sample in a study of cytomegalovirus exposure and HLA in healthy donors. The study ran its PCR with 60 Vbeta and 13 Jbeta primers. Profiling relied on immunoSEQ multiplex PCR, and the TCRdb table lists in-frame clones only, not all of them. This sample has roughly 170,000 clones; approximately 82% occur once, and the top ten carry approximately 1.2%. The material sequenced was PBMCs. The receptor set was obtained from a girl aged 2 to 10 in good health and CMV-seropositive.

The chain links TRBV27 to TRBJ1-1; no firm D call. V lost 6 bases and J lost 2, with 16 bases in between. Germline assignment: CDR1 MNHEY and CDR2 SMNVEV (reference sequence). This CDR3 spans 15 amino acids. The CDR3 bases are TGTGCCAGCAGCCCCTTTCCTACAGTTAACACTGAAGCTTTCTTT. As protein: CASSPFPTVNTEAFF.

The chain links TRBV4-1 to TRBJ2-7; a possible D gene is TRBD2 (5 bases). Germline V gene sequence: CDR1 MGHRA, CDR2 YSYEKL. The CDR3 loop spans 16 amino acids. The germline V and J ends were trimmed by 0 bases and 0 bases, with 12 bases remaining between them. CDR3 in DNA: TGCGCCAGCAGCCAAGACTCGGGGAGAGGCTCCTACGAGCAGTACTTC. Protein: CASSQDSGRGSYEQYF.

This clone was seen a few times. The chain carries TRBV6-6 and TRBJ1-4, with TRBD1 identical over 7 bases. The CDR3 loop spans 11 amino acids. Trimming cost V 6 bases and J 16 bases; bases outside gene matches: 8. CDR1 and CDR2 from the germline V gene are MNHNY and SVGAGI (reference sequence). In DNA, the CDR3 is TGTGCCAGCAGCGACAGGGATGTTAAGTTTTTT. The encoded protein is CASSDRDVKFF.

This rearrangement joins TRBV27 to TRBJ2-1; 10 nucleotides align to TRBD2. J was trimmed by 6 bases and V by 2 bases; bases with no gene match: 4. The CDR3 spans 15 residues. Germline values: CDR1 MNHEY, CDR2 SMNVEV (reference sequence). CDR3 DNA sequence: TGTGCCAGCAGTTTACTAGCGGGAGAGGGCAATGAGCAGTTCTTC. Its translation: CASSLLAGEGNEQFF.

The chain joins TRBV5-5 to TRBJ2-5, with TRBD1 matching over 7 bases. With V trimmed by 6 bases and J by 2 bases, 7 bases remained unmatched. The germline gives CDR1 SGHKS, CDR2 YYEKEE (reference sequence). This CDR3 is built from 14 residues. CDR3 nucleotides: TGTGCCAGCACCCACGGGACAGCACAAGAGACCCAGTACTTC. This sequence encodes CASTHGTAQETQYF.

The V gene is TRBV12-5, the J gene TRBJ2-7; D gene ambiguous. Per the germline V gene, CDR1 is LGHNT and CDR2 is FRNRAP. Trimming shortened V by 6 bases and J by 3 bases, and 15 bases separated the two germline ends. The CDR3 has 14 amino acids. CDR3 nucleotides: TGTGCTAGTGGCCGGCAGGCCGACCGCTACGAGCAGTACTTC. This gives the protein CASGRQADRYEQYF.

The chain uses TRBV11-2 and TRBJ2-3; D possibly corresponds to TRBD2 (6 bases). The CDR3 totals 16 residues. Germline loops: CDR1 SGHAT, CDR2 FQNNGV. Trimming took off 1 base at V and 8 bases at J, with 19 bases between the two ends. The CDR3 DNA reads as TGTGCCAGCAGCTTAGGCGAGGGGTCGGGGGAAGGTACGCAGTATTTT. This translates into CASSLGEGSGEGTQYF.

This clone was seen just once. The genes are TRBV6-1 and TRBJ1-5; D ambiguous. The CDR3 sequence is 14 residues long. Germline V gene sequence: CDR1 MNHNS, CDR2 SASEGT. V gave up 8 bases and J gave up 3 bases, with 14 bases separating them. This CDR3 is CASGQSGDNQPQHF. The CDR3, as DNA: TGTGCCAGCGGGCAATCCGGGGACAATCAGCCCCAGCATTTT.

The DNA for the CDR3 is TGTGCCTGGATCCCCGGGAGTAACGAGCAGTACTTC. It encodes CAWIPGSNEQYF. J is TRBJ2-7 and V is TRBV30, with D tentatively TRBD2 (6 bases). The CDR3 consists of 12 residues. The ends were cut back, 4 bases at V and 5 bases at J, with 12 bases in the middle. CDR1 is GTSNPN, CDR2 SVGIG, per germline (reference sequence).

The V call is TRBV28, the J call TRBJ2-7; 7 nucleotides align to TRBD2. The V segment lost 10 bases and the J segment 3 bases; nucleotides outside the gene matches: 15. CDR1 is MDHEN, CDR2 SYDVKM, per germline. The CDR3 runs 15 residues. CDR3 in DNA: TGTGCCACCAAGCCTGGGGGGGGGAAGAACTACGAGCAGTACTTC. This gives the protein CATKPGGGKNYEQYF.

This chain uses TRBV28 with TRBJ2-1; 9 nucleotides line up with TRBD2. This CDR3 has 15 amino acids. V trimming: 6 bases; J trimming: 11 bases; junction bases outside the gene matches: 14. Germline V gene sequence: CDR1 MDHEN, CDR2 SYDVKM. The CDR3: CASSPPIGAGGKQFF. The CDR3 region has the DNA TGTGCCAGCAGCCCCCCTATAGGAGCGGGAGGCAAGCAGTTCTTC.